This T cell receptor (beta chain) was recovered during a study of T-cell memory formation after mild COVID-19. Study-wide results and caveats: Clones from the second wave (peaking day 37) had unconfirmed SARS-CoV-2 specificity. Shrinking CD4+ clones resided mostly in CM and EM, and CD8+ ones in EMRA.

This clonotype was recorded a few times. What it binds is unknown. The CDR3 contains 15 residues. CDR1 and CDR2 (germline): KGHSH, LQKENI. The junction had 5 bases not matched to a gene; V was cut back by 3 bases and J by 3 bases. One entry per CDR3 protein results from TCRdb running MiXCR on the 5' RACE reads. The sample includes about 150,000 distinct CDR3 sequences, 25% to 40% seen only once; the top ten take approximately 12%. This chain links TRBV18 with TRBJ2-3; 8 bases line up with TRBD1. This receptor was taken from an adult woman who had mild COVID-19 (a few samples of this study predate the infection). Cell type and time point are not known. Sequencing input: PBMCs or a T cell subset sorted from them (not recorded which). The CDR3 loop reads CASSPNRGRTDTQYF. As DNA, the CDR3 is TGTGCCAGCTCACCGAACAGGGGGAGGACAGATACGCAGTATTTT.